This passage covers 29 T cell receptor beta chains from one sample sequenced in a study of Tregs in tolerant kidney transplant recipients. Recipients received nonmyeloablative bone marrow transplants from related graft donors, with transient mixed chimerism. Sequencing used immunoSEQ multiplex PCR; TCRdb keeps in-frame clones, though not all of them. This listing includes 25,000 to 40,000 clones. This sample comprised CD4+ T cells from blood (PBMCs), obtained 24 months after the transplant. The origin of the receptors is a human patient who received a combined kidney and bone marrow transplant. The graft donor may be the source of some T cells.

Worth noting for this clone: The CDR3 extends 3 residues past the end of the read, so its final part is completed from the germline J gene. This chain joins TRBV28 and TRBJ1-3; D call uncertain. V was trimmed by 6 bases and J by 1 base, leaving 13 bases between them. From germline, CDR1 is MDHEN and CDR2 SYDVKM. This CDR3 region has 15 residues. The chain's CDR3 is CASSNSVLSGNTIYF. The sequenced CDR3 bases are TGTGCCAGCAGCAATTCGGTGTTATCTGGAAACACC.

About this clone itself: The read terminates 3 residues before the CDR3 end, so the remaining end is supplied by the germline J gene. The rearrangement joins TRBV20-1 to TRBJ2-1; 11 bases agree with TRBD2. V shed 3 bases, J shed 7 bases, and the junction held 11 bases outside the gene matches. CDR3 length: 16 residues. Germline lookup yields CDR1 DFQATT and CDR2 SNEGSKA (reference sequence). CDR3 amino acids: CSASPNLLAGVNEQFF. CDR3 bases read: TGCAGTGCTAGCCCCAACCTACTAGCGGGAGTTAATGAG.

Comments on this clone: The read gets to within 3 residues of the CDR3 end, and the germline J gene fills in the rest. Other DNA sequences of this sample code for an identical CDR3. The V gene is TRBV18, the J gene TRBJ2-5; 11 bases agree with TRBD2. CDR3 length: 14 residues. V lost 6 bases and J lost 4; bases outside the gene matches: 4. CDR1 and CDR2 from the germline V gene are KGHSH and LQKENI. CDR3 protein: CASSPGLAGETQYF. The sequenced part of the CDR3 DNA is TGTGCCAGCTCGCCTGGACTAGCGGGAGAGACC.

The chain's CDR3 is CASSLAGGLAGGPSMYEQYF. Partial CDR3 DNA: TGCGCCAGCAGCTTGGCCGGGGGACTAGCGGGAGGGCCCTCGATGTACGAG. The chain is built from TRBV5-1 and TRBJ2-7; 16 nucleotides align to TRBD2. The CDR3 end is not reached by the read, which stops 3 residues before it; the germline J gene fills it in. Trimming removed 0 bases from V and 4 bases from J; junction bases left unmatched: 13. CDR3 size: 20 residues. Germline V CDR1 and CDR2: SGHRS, YFSETQ.

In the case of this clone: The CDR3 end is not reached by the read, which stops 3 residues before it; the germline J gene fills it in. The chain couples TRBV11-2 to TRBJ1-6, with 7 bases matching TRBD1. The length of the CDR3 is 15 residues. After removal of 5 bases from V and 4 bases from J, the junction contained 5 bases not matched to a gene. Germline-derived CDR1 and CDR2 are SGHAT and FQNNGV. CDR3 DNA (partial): TGTGCCAGCAGCCCTGGGACAGAGTATAATTCACCC. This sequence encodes CASSPGTEYNSP. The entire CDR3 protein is CASSPGTEYNSPLHF.

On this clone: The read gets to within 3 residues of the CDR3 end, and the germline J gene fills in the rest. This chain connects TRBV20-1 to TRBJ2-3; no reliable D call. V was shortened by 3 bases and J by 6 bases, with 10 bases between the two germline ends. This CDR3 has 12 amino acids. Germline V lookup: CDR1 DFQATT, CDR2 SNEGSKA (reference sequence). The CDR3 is CSASPLADTQYF. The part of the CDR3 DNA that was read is TGCAGTGCTAGCCCCCTCGCGGATACG.

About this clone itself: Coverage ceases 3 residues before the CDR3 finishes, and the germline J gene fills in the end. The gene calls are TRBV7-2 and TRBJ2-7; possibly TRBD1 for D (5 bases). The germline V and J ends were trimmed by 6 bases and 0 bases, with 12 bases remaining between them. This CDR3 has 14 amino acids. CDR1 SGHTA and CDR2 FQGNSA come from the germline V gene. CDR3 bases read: TGTGCCAGCAGTCTAGGCAGGGTCTCCTACGAG. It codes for CASSLGRVSYE. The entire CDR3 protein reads CASSLGRVSYEQYF.

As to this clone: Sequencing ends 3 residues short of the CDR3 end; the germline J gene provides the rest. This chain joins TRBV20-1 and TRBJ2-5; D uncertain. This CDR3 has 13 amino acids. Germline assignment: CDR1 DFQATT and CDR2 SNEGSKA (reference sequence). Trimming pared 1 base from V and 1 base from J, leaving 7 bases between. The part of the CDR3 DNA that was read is TGCAGTGCTAGAGTTGCGGTCCAAGAGACC. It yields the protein CSARVAVQET. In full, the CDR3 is CSARVAVQETQYF.

CDR3 DNA (partial): TGTGCCAGCAGCCGCGGTGAAGGGGCAGATACG. As protein: CASSRGEGADT. In full, the CDR3 reads CASSRGEGADTQYF. The rearrangement joins TRBV7-9 to TRBJ2-3; TRBD1 is a possible D gene (5 bases). Read sequence stops 3 residues before the CDR3 end, and the germline J gene provides the missing end. The CDR3 runs to 14 residues. Germline-derived CDR1 and CDR2 are SEHNR and FQNEAQ (reference sequence). V was shortened by 5 bases and J by 4 bases, with 13 bases between the two germline ends.

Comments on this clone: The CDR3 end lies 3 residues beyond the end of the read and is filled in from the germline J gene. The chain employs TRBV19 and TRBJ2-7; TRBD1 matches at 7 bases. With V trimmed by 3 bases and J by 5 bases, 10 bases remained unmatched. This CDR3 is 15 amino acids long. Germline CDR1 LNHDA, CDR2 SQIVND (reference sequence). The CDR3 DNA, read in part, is TGTGCCAGTAGTATGTGGGGGACAGTGACTGACGAG. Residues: CASSMWGTVTDE. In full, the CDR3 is CASSMWGTVTDEQYF.

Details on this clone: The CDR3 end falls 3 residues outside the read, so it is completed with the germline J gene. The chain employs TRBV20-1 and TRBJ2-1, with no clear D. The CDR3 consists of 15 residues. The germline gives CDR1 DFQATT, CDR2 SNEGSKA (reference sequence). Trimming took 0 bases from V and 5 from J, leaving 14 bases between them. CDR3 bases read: TGCAGTGCTAGAGAGCGATCGGGTAGTCACAATGAG. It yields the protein CSARERSGSHNE. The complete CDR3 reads CSARERSGSHNEQFF.

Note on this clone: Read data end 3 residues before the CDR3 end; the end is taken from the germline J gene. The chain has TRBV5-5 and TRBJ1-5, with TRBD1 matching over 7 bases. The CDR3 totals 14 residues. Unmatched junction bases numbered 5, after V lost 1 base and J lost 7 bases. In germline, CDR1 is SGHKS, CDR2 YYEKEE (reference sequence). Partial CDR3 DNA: TGTGCCAGCAGCTTGTTAGGGGGCGGACAGCCC. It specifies CASSLLGGGQP. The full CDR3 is CASSLLGGGQPQHF. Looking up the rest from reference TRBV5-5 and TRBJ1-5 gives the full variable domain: DAGVTQSPTHLIKTRGQQVTLRCSPISGHKSVSWYQQVLGQGPQFIFQYYEKEERGRGNFPDRFSARQFPNYSSELNVNALLLGDSALYLCASSLLGGGQPQHFGDGTRLSIL.

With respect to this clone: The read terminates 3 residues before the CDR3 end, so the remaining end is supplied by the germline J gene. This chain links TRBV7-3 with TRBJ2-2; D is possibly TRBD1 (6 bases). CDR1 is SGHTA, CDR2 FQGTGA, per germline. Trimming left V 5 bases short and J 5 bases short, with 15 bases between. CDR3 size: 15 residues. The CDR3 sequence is CASSPQGRGTGELFF. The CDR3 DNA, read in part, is TGTGCCAGCAGCCCCCAGGGGCGAGGTACCGGGGAG.

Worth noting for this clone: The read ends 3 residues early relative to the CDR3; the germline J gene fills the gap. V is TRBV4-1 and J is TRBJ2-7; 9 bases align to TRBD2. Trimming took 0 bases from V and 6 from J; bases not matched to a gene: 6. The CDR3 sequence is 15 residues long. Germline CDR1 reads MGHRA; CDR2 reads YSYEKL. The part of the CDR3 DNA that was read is TGCGCCAGCAGCCAAGATGGTAGCGGGAGTTTCGAG. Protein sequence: CASSQDGSGSFE. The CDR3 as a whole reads CASSQDGSGSFEQYF.

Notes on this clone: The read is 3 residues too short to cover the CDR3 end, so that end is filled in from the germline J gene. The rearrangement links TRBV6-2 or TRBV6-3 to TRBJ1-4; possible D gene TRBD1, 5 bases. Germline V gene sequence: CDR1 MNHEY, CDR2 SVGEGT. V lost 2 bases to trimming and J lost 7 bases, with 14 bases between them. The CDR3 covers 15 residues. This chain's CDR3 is CASSYDVTAGEKLFF. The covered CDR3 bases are TGTGCCAGCAGTTACGACGTGACAGCGGGTGAAAAA.

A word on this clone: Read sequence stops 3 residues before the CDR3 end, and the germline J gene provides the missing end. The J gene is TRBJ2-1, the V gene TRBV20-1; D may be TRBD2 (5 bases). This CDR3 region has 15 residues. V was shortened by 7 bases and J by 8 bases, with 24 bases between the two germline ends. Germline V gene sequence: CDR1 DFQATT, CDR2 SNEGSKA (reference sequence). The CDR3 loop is CSVHTDYPRIDEQFF. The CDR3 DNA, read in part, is TGCAGTGTCCACACCGACTACCCTCGGATCGATGAG.

CDR3 loop: CASSRDSRNYGYTF. The part of the CDR3 DNA that was read is TGTGCCAGCAGTAGGGACAGTCGTAACTATGGC. V and J are TRBV27 and TRBJ1-2; 7 positions agree with TRBD1. The read falls 3 residues short of the CDR3 end, and the missing part is taken from the germline J gene. The CDR3 length is 14 residues. V lost 5 bases to trimming and J lost 1 base; unmatched junction nucleotides: 4. Germline CDR1 and CDR2: MNHEY and SMNVEV (reference sequence).

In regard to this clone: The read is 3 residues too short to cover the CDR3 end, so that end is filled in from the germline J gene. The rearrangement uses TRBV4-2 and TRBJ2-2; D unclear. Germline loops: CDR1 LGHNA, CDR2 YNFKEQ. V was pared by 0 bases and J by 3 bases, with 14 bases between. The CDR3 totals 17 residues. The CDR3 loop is CASSQDESSRYTGELFF. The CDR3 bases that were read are TGTGCCAGCAGCCAAGATGAATCTAGTAGGTACACCGGGGAG.

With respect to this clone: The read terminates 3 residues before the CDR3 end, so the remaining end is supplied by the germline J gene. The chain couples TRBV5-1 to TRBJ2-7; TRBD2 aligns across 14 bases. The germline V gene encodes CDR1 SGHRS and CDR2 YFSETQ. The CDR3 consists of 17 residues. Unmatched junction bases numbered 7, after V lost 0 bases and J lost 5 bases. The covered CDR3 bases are TGCGCCAGCAGCTTGGAGGGACTAGCGGGAGATGGTAACGAG. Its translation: CASSLEGLAGDGNE. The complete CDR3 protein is CASSLEGLAGDGNEQYF.

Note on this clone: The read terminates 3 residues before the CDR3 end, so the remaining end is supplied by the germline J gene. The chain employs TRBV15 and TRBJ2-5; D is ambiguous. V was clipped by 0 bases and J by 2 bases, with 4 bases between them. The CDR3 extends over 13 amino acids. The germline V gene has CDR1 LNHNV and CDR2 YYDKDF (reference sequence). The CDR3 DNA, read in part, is TGTGCCACCAGCAGAGACTATCAAGAGACC. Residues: CATSRDYQET. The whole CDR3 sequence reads CATSRDYQETQYF.

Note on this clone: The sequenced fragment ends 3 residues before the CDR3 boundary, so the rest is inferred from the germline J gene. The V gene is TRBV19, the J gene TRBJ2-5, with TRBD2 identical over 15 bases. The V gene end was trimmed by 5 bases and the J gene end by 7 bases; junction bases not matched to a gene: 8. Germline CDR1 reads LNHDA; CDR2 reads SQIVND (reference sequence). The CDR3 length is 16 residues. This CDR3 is CASSGGGLAGGATQYF. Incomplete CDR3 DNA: TGTGCCAGTAGTGGAGGAGGACTAGCGGGAGGGGCGACC. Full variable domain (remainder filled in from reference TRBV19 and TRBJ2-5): DGGITQSPKYLFRKEGQNVTLSCEQNLNHDAMYWYRQDPGQGLRLIYYSQIVNDFQKGDIAEGYSVSREKKESFPLTVTSAQKNPTAFYLCASSGGGLAGGATQYFGPGTRLLVL.

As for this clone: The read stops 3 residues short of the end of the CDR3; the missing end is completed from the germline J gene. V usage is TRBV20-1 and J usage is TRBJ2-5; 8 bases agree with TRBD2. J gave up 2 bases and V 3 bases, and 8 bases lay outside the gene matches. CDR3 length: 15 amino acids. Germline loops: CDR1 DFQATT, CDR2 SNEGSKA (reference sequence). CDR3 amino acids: CSASYSGNAQETQYF. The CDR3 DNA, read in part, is TGCAGTGCTAGCTATAGCGGGAACGCTCAAGAGACC.

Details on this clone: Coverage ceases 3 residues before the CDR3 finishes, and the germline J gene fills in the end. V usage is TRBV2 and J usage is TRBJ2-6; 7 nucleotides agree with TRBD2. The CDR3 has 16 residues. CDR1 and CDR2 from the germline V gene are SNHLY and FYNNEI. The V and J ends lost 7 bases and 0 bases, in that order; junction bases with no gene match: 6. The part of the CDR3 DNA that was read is TGTGCCAGCAAGCGGGGACTGATCTCTGGGGCCAACGTC. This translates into CASKRGLISGANV. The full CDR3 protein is CASKRGLISGANVLTF.

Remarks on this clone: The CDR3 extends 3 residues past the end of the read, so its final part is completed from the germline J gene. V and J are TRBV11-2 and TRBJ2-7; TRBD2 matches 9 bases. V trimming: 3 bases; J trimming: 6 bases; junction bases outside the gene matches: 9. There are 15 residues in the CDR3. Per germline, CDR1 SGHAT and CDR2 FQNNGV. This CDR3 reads CASSFSEGLAGEQYF. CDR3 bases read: TGTGCCAGCAGCTTTTCCGAGGGACTAGCAGGCGAG.

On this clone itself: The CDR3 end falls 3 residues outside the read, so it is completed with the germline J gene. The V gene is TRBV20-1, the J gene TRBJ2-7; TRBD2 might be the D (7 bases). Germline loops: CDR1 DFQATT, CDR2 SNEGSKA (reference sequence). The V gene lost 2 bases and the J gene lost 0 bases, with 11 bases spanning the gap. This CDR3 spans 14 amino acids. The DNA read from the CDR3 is TGCAGTGCTAGAAGAGGGGGGGGCTCCTACGAG. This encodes CSARRGGGSYE. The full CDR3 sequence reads CSARRGGGSYEQYF.

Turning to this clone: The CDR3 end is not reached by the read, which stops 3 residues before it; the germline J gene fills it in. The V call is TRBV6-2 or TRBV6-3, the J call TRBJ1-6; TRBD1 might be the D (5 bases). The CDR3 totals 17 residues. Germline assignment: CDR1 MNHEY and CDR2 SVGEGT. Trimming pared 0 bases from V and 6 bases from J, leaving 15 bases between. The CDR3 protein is CASSYSPGTPFNSPLHF. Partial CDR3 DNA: TGTGCCAGCAGTTACTCGCCAGGGACTCCTTTTAATTCACCC.

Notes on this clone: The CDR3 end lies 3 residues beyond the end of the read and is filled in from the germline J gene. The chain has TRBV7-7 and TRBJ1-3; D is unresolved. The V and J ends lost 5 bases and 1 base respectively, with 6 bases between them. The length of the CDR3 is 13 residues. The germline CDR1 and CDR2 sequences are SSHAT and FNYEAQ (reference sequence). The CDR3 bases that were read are TGTGCCAGCAGCCCCTCGTCTGGAAACACC. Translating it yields CASSPSSGNT. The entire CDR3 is CASSPSSGNTIYF.

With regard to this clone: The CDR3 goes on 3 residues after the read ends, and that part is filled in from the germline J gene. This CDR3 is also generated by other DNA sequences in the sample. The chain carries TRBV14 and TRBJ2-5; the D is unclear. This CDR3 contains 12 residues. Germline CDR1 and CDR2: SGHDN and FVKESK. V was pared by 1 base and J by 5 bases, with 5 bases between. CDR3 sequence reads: CASSQVRETQYF. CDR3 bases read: TGTGCCAGCAGCCAAGTTCGGGAGACC.

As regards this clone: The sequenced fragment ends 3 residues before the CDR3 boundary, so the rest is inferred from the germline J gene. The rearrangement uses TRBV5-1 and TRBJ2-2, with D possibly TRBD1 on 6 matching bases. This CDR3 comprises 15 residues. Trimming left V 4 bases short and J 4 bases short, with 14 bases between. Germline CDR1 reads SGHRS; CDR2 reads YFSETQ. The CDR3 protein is CASSPTGSATGELFF. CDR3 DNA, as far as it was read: TGCGCCAGCAGCCCCACAGGGTCGGCCACCGGGGAG.